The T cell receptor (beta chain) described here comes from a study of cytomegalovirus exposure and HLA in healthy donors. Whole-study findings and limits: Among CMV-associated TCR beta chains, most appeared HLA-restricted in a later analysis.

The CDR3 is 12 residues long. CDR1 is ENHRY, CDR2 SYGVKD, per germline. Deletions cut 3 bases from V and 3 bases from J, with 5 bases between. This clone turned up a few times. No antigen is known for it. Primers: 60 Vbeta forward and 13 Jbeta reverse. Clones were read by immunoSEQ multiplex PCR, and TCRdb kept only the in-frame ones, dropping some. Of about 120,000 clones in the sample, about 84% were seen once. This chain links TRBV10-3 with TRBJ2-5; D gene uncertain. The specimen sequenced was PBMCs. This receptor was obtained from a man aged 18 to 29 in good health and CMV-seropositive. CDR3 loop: CAISEQEETQYF. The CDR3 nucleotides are TGTGCCATCAGTGAACAAGAAGAGACCCAGTACTTC.